This T cell receptor beta chain was obtained from a study of identical twins. General observations from the study: Less excess twin sharing appeared in beta out-of-frame sequences. The conclusions drew on cross-sectional statistical analysis instead of tracking the same donors.

This clonotype was seen at least ten times. Antigen specificity is unknown. Healthy Caucasians provided all donations. V lost 6 bases and J lost 5, with 7 bases in between. This CDR3 comprises 11 residues. Looked up from germline, CDR1 is SNHLY and CDR2 is FYNNEI. A template switching step contributed a universal primer site, while unique molecular identifiers were present in the cDNA. From the 5' RACE reads, TCRdb called clonotypes with MiXCR, one entry per CDR3 protein. Seen here are 1.5 million to 2 million distinct CDR3 sequences, about 32% observed once, and the top ten hold about 0.27%. The sample comprised cord blood. The V call is TRBV2, the J call TRBJ1-2; D may be TRBD1 (5 bases). The clonotype was recovered from a newborn girl in good health. The CDR3 DNA sequence: TGTGCCAGCAGGACAGCGTATGGCTACACCTTC. Its translation is CASRTAYGYTF.